This paragraph covers one T cell receptor beta chain sequence. Profiling relied on immunoSEQ multiplex PCR, and the TCRdb table lists in-frame clones only, not all of them. Found here are over 400,000 clones, about 85% of them singletons; the top ten hold 12%. The CDR3 spans 13 residues. Germline V lookup: CDR1 SGHDT, CDR2 YYEEEE. These data come from a study of shared clonotypes between healthy human individuals. The V gene is TRBV5-6, the J gene TRBJ2-5; the D call may be TRBD1 or TRBD2 (5 bases each). The end of the DNA is better explained by TRBJ2-7, so the J call may be wrong. The clonotype was recovered from a woman aged 35 to 49 in good health. Some clones in this sample may be carry-over from other donors' samples. Sequencing was carried out using PBMCs. The CDR3 here is CASSLDRDGEQYF. CDR3 bases: TGTGCCAGCAGCTTGGACCGGGACGGCGAGCAGTACTTC.